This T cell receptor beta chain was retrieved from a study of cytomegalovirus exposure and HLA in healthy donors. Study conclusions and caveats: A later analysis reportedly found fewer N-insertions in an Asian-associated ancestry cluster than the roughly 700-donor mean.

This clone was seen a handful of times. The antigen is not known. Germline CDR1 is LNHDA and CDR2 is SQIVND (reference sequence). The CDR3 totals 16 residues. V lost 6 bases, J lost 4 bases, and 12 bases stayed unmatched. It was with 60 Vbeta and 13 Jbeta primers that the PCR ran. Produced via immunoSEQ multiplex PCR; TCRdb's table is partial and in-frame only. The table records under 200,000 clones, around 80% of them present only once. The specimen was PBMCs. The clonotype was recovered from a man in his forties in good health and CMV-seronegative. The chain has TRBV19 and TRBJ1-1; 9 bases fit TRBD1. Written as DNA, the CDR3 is TGTGCCAGTAGGTTCGGGACAGGGAGGGACAGCACTGAAGCTTTCTTT. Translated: CASRFGTGRDSTEAFF.